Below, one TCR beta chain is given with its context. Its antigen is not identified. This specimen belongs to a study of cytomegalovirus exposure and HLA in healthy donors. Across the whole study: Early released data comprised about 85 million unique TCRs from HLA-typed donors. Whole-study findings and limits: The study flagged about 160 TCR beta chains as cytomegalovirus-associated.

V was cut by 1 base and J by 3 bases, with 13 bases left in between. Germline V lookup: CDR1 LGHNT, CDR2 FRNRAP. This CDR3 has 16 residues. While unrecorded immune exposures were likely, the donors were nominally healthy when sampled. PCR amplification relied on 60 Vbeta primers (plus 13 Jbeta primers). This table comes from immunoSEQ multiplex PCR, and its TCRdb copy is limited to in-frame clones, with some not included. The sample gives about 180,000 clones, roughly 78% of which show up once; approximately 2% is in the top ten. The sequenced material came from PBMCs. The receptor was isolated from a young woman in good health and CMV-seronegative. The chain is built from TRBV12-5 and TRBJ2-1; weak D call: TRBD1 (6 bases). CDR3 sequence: CASGLAQGLSYNEQFF. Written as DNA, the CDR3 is TGTGCTAGTGGTTTGGCGCAGGGGCTTAGCTACAATGAGCAGTTCTTC.